The 30 T cell receptor beta chains in this list originate from one sample, sequenced in a study of blood T cells in healthy people across ages. Then a second PCR, running roughly 7 to 11 cycles, was carried out with a sample-barcoded 5' primer and a J-beta primer mix. In TCRdb, the 5' RACE reads were re-called with MiXCR into one record per CDR3 protein. Of 800,000 to 950,000 distinct CDR3 sequences in the sample, about 37% were seen once. Sequencing was performed on blood. These receptors all come from a man younger than 35 in good health.

In its sample, this clonotype was seen a few times. The junction departs from the called germline gene at one end, perhaps through a read error. The V and J genes are TRBV5-1 and TRBJ1-4; weak D call: TRBD1 (6 bases). This CDR3 region has 14 residues. Germline assignment: CDR1 SGHRS and CDR2 YFSETQ. Written as DNA, the CDR3 is TGCGCCAGCAGCTTGGAGGGGGAGGATGAAGAACTGTTTTTT. It specifies CASSLEGEDEELFF.

This clonotype showed up just a few times. V usage is TRBV12-3 or TRBV12-4 and J usage is TRBJ2-1; either TRBD1 or TRBD2 may supply D (6 bases each). With 3 bases removed from V and 12 bases from J, the gap between germline ends came to 33 bases. The CDR3 spans 19 residues. In DNA form, the CDR3 reads TGTGCCAGCAGTTTGTGGGGACTCAGGTTCCCCAAGGGGGTTAAGTGGCAGTTCTTC. This gives the protein CASSLWGLRFPKGVKWQFF.

With respect to this clonotype: A much larger clone lies a single base off, so this may be a read error. The rearrangement joins TRBV20-1 to TRBJ2-3; 7 bases line up with TRBD1. This CDR3 has 14 amino acids. Germline-derived CDR1 and CDR2 are DFQATT and SNEGSKA (reference sequence). As DNA, the CDR3 is TGCAGTCCTAGAGGAGGACAGGGCACAGATACGCAGTATTTT. This sequence encodes CSPRGGQGTDTQYF.

The chain couples TRBV7-8 to TRBJ2-1; 8 bases match TRBD2. This CDR3 is 15 amino acids long. Per the germline V gene, CDR1 is SGHVS and CDR2 is FQNEAQ. The junction had 1 base not matched to a gene; V was cut back by 1 base and J by 2 bases. The CDR3 protein is CASSLVGGAYNEQFF. CDR3 DNA sequence: TGTGCCAGCAGCTTAGTCGGGGGGGCCTACAATGAGCAGTTCTTC.

The sample holds a few counts of this clonotype. The CDR3 sequence: CASSLKQGGYGEQFF. The CDR3 DNA reads as TGTGCCAGCAGCTTGAAACAGGGGGGTTACGGTGAGCAGTTCTTC. The chain combines TRBV11-2 with TRBJ2-1; 8 nucleotides agree with TRBD1. V dropped 3 bases and J dropped 9; count of bases not matched to a gene: 10. The CDR3 runs 15 residues. CDR1 is SGHAT, CDR2 FQNNGV, per germline.

This clonotype was seen more than once but under ten times. The chain combines TRBV2 with TRBJ2-3; 15 bases agree with TRBD2. Looked up from germline, CDR1 is SNHLY and CDR2 is FYNNEI. V was clipped by 6 bases and J by 3 bases; unmatched bases: 16. This CDR3 contains 20 residues. CDR3 sequence (DNA): TGTGCCAGCAGGGGACTTAGGACTAGCGGGGGGGCTAGGAGGACAGATACGCAGTATTTT. The encoded protein is CASRGLRTSGGARRTDTQYF.

V is TRBV29-1 and J is TRBJ1-1; 10 nucleotides match TRBD1. V dropped 5 bases and J dropped 11; count of bases not matched to a gene: 11. The CDR3 is 13 amino acids. Germline-derived CDR1 and CDR2 are SQVTM and ANQGSEA. CDR3 sequence reads: CSVTDRGCEGAFF. For the CDR3, the DNA is TGCAGCGTTACGGACAGGGGGTGTGAAGGGGCTTTCTTT.

V usage is TRBV9 and J usage is TRBJ1-2; possible D gene TRBD1, 6 bases. Trimming pared 0 bases from V and 3 bases from J, leaving 18 bases between. The germline gives CDR1 SGDLS, CDR2 YYNGEE. This CDR3 comprises 17 residues. CDR3 nucleotides: TGTGCCAGCAGCGTAGGGGCAGGGGTCATTTTTTACTATGGCTACACCTTC. It specifies CASSVGAGVIFYYGYTF.

The V and J genes are TRBV10-3 and TRBJ1-5, with D possibly matching TRBD1 (5 bases). Trimming took 7 bases from V and 4 from J, leaving 11 bases between them. Germline V gene lookup returns CDR1 ENHRY and CDR2 SYGVKD. This CDR3 comprises 13 residues. Here the CDR3 DNA reads TGTGCCATCACCCGGGACCCTAATCAGCCCCAGCATTTT. Translation gives CAITRDPNQPQHF.

This clonotype was observed a handful of times. V usage is TRBV7-9 and J usage is TRBJ1-4, with TRBD1 matching 9 bases. The CDR3 sequence is 15 residues long. V lost 5 bases and J lost 6; bases outside the gene matches: 7. The germline CDR1 and CDR2 sequences are SEHNR and FQNEAQ (reference sequence). The CDR3 region has the DNA TGTGCCAGCAGCATTCCGACAGGGGGGGATGAAAAACTGTTTTTT. The encoded protein is CASSIPTGGDEKLFF.

The genes are TRBV10-3 and TRBJ2-7; D is possibly TRBD1 (5 bases). Germline lookup yields CDR1 ENHRY and CDR2 SYGVKD. V dropped 2 bases and J dropped 3 bases, with 14 bases sitting between them. This CDR3 contains 15 residues. The CDR3 loop reads CAISELGHTNYEQYF. As DNA, the CDR3 is TGTGCCATCAGTGAGCTAGGACACACAAACTACGAGCAGTACTTC.

V gene TRBV7-2 combines with J gene TRBJ1-5; 10 bases agree with TRBD1. Unmatched junction bases numbered 8, after V lost 4 bases and J lost 2 bases. The CDR3 spans 17 residues. Germline CDR1 is SGHTA and CDR2 is FQGNSA. The CDR3 coding sequence is TGTGCCAGCAGCTCCCGGGACAGGGGAAACGGCAATCAGCCCCAGCATTTT. This encodes CASSSRDRGNGNQPQHF.

This clonotype was seen a handful of times. This chain uses TRBV20-1 with TRBJ1-4; 8 bases are a match to TRBD1. This CDR3 is built from 15 residues. V lost 3 bases and J lost 2; bases outside the gene matches: 5. CDR1 and CDR2 from the germline V gene are DFQATT and SNEGSKA (reference sequence). In DNA form, the CDR3 reads TGCAGTGCTAGCAGGGGGCGACCGACTAATGAAAAACTGTTTTTT. Its translation is CSASRGRPTNEKLFF.

On this clonotype: A much larger clonotype is one base distant, so this may be a read error. The genes are TRBV12-3 or TRBV12-4 and TRBJ2-3; 15 bases agree with TRBD2. The CDR3 covers 16 residues. Trimming took 5 bases from V and 4 from J; bases not matched to a gene: 4. In DNA, the CDR3 is TGTGCCAGCAGTACGGGACTAGCGGGGGGCGCAGATACGCAGTATTTT. It translates to CASSTGLAGGADTQYF.

In this sample, this clonotype turned up a few times. The chain carries TRBV10-3 and TRBJ1-2; D call uncertain. V lost 0 bases, J lost 8 bases, and 16 bases lay in between. CDR1 is ENHRY and CDR2 is SYGVKD in the germline V gene. CDR3 length: 15 residues. CDR3 nucleotide sequence: TGTGCCATCAGTGAGTCCGGCCAGGCCCTAACGGGCTACACCTTC. It yields the protein CAISESGQALTGYTF.

In regard to this clonotype: This could be a read error, since a much larger clone is one nucleotide away. The V call is TRBV14, the J call TRBJ2-5; TRBD1 agrees at 9 bases. The J call could be wrong; TRBJ2-1 is a better fit for the DNA end. Germline loops: CDR1 SGHDN, CDR2 FVKESK. This CDR3 spans 16 amino acids. In DNA, the CDR3 is TGTGCCAGCAGCCAATTCCCGGGACAGGGAGAAGAGACCCAGTTCTTC. It is translated as CASSQFPGQGEETQFF.

The rearrangement uses TRBV27 and TRBJ1-6, with 7 bases aligning to TRBD1. The trim removed 6 bases at V and 7 bases at J, leaving 3 bases unmatched. Germline V gene data show CDR1 as MNHEY and CDR2 as SMNVEV (reference sequence). The length of the CDR3 is 13 residues. The DNA for the CDR3 is TGTGCCAGCAGCTGGACAGGAAATTCACCCCTCCACTTT. Translation: CASSWTGNSPLHF.

This clonotype has a handful of counts. The V call is TRBV6-2 or TRBV6-3, the J call TRBJ2-5, with D perhaps TRBD1 (5 bases). CDR1 and CDR2 (germline): MNHEY, SVGEGT. With 4 bases removed from V and 5 bases from J, the gap between germline ends came to 14 bases. The CDR3 is 14 amino acids. CDR3 protein: CASSWAGLDETQYF. For the CDR3, the DNA is TGTGCCAGCAGTTGGGCAGGGTTAGACGAGACCCAGTACTTC.

This sequence joins TRBV10-3 and TRBJ2-1, with 9 bases fitting TRBD1. The last part of the DNA fits TRBJ2-7 better; the J call may be wrong. The V gene's germline CDR1 is ENHRY and CDR2 SYGVKD. This CDR3 contains 13 residues. CDR3 in DNA: TGTGCCACCGGGGACAGGGCAGACAATGAGCAGTACTTC. Translating gives CATGDRADNEQYF.

This chain joins TRBV4-1 and TRBJ1-5, with D unclear. The germline V and J ends were trimmed by 2 bases and 6 bases, with 14 bases remaining between them. CDR1 is MGHRA and CDR2 is YSYEKL in the germline V gene. This CDR3 has 15 residues. CDR3 residues: CASSQRDKLGQPQHF. The CDR3 DNA sequence: TGCGCCAGCAGCCAAAGAGACAAATTGGGTCAGCCCCAGCATTTT.

Note on this clonotype: This may be a read error, as it is one base from a much larger clone. The chain links TRBV12-3 or TRBV12-4 to TRBJ2-1; TRBD1 might be the D (5 bases). Judging by the DNA end, TRBJ2-7 fits better; the J call may be wrong. This CDR3 has 14 residues. CDR3 DNA: TGTGCCAGCTCGTACGGACACTCCTACAATGAGCAGTACTTC. It encodes CASSYGHSYNEQYF.

This clonotype was recorded a few times. CDR3 sequence reads: CATRQGGLQNIQYF. The CDR3 bases are TGTGCCACTAGACAGGGGGGTCTACAAAACATTCAGTACTTC. J is TRBJ2-4 and V is TRBV19, with TRBD1 matching over 9 bases. The V gene end was trimmed by 10 bases and the J gene end by 5 bases; junction bases not matched to a gene: 9. CDR3 size: 14 residues. Germline V gene lookup returns CDR1 LNHDA and CDR2 SQIVND (reference sequence).

This clonotype was counted a few times. The chain uses TRBV18 and TRBJ1-5; the D is unclear. Per germline, CDR1 KGHSH and CDR2 LQKENI. The CDR3 has 14 residues. V gave up 4 bases and J gave up 2 bases, with 9 bases separating them. CDR3 bases: TGTGCCAGCTCACGGGCGGGAGGCAATCAGCCCCAGCATTTT. Its protein is CASSRAGGNQPQHF.

With regard to this clonotype: Because the CDR3's place on the DNA is in doubt, the DNA is left out and the CDR3 is given as listed by TCRdb. The rearrangement links TRBV2 to TRBJ1-2; the table's D call of TRBD1 was not tested on the DNA. Germline V gives CDR1 SNHLY, CDR2 FYNNEI. The CDR3 spans 16 residues, counting both ends. The CDR3 loop is CASSEALRARGRGYTF.

The chain couples TRBV21-1 to TRBJ2-7; the table's D call TRBD1 went unverified against the DNA. TRBV21-1 is a listed pseudogene. The CDR3 length is 15 residues. CDR3 sequence reads: CASITAVPYTYEQYF. CDR3 in DNA: TGTGCCAGCATTACTGCGGTCCCCTACACCTACGAGCAGTACTTC.

This clonotype appeared a few times. CDR3 coding DNA: TGCAGTGCTAGAGACACTGACAGGGGGCCAGATACGCAGTATTTT. Translated, it gives CSARDTDRGPDTQYF. The chain links TRBV20-1 to TRBJ2-3; 10 positions match TRBD1. This CDR3 has 15 amino acids. The V and J ends lost 0 bases and 4 bases, in that order; junction bases with no gene match: 4. The germline V gene encodes CDR1 DFQATT and CDR2 SNEGSKA (reference sequence).

This clonotype was recorded at least ten times. DNA of the CDR3: TGTGCCAGCAGTTTAAGTTCTCGGTGGGATACGCAGTATTTT. Its protein product is CASSLSSRWDTQYF. The J gene is TRBJ2-3, the V gene TRBV28; D is unresolved. Germline V CDR1 and CDR2: MDHEN, SYDVKM. This CDR3 has 14 residues. V lost 2 bases to trimming and J lost 6 bases, with 12 bases between them.

The genes are TRBV6-6 and TRBJ2-4; 12 nucleotides line up with TRBD1. The CDR3 length is 16 residues. Germline CDR1 MNHNY, CDR2 SVGAGI (reference sequence). V was clipped by 0 bases and J by 7 bases; unmatched bases: 4. CDR3: CASSYSDGTGGNIQYF. CDR3 nucleotide sequence: TGTGCCAGCAGTTACTCAGATGGGACAGGGGGCAACATTCAGTACTTC.

This clonotype occurred a few times. The V gene is TRBV12-3 or TRBV12-4, the J gene TRBJ2-3, with 10 bases that match TRBD2. This CDR3 has 16 residues. V shed 6 bases, J shed 7 bases, and the junction held 13 bases outside the gene matches. The chain's CDR3 is CASSSHLSGGPYTQYF. The DNA for the CDR3 is TGTGCCAGCAGCTCCCACCTTAGCGGGGGGCCGTATACGCAGTATTTT.

The J gene is TRBJ2-5, the V gene TRBV12-3 or TRBV12-4; D is perhaps TRBD2 (5 bases). V was pared by 5 bases and J by 5 bases, with 15 bases between. The CDR3 spans 14 residues. CDR3 nucleotide sequence: TGTGCCAGCAGTCCGGGGTGGGTTGAGGAGACCCAGTACTTC. It codes for CASSPGWVEETQYF.